Below, 29 T cell receptor beta chains from the same sample are listed, as sequenced in a study of control samples from healthy donors and cancer patients. Profiling relied on immunoSEQ multiplex PCR, and the TCRdb table lists in-frame clones only, not all of them. Of over 200,000 clones in the sample, roughly 82% are singletons; the top ten hold roughly 14%. The sequenced material came from PBMCs. These receptor sequences come from a woman aged 55-69 years with lung cancer.

The J gene is TRBJ2-1, the V gene TRBV28; weak D call: TRBD2 (6 bases). Germline lookup yields CDR1 MDHEN and CDR2 SYDVKM. The CDR3 length is 14 residues. Trimming stripped 2 bases from V and 9 bases from J, with 14 bases between. This CDR3 is CASSLNPGVGEQFF. Written as DNA, the CDR3 is TGTGCCAGCAGTTTAAATCCGGGAGTAGGTGAGCAGTTCTTC.

The chain couples TRBV5-1 to TRBJ2-3; 10 nucleotides match TRBD2. The germline V gene has CDR1 SGHRS and CDR2 YFSETQ. V gave up 3 bases and J gave up 2 bases; unmatched junction bases: 12. The length of the CDR3 is 18 residues. The CDR3 nucleotides read TGCGCCAGCAGCTCCACCGGACTAAGCGGGAGGGTCACAGATACGCAGTATTTT. Translating it yields CASSSTGLSGRVTDTQYF. Full variable domain (remainder filled in from reference TRBV5-1 and TRBJ2-3): KAGVTQTPRYLIKTRGQQVTLSCSPISGHRSVSWYQQTPGQGLQFLFEYFSETQRNKGNFPGRFSGRQFSNSRSEMNVSTLELGDSALYLCASSSTGLSGRVTDTQYFGPGTRLTVL.

The rearrangement uses TRBV6-5 and TRBJ1-2; D is perhaps TRBD1 (6 bases). The germline gives CDR1 MNHEY, CDR2 SVGAGI. The ends were cut back, 4 bases at V and 5 bases at J, with 8 bases in the middle. The CDR3 covers 12 residues. In nucleotides, the CDR3 is TGTGCCAGCAGTTTTGGACAGTATGGCTACACCTTC. This gives the protein CASSFGQYGYTF.

Here the CDR3 DNA reads TGTGCCAGCAGGCTGGAGGGAGATACGCAGTATTTT. It is translated as CASRLEGDTQYF. The chain couples TRBV2 to TRBJ2-3; perhaps TRBD2 as D (6 bases). Germline CDR1 and CDR2: SNHLY and FYNNEI. The CDR3 is 12 amino acids. Deletions cut 6 bases from V and 5 bases from J, with 9 bases between.

The V gene is TRBV5-4, the J gene TRBJ1-1; D is unresolved. Germline V gene lookup returns CDR1 SGHNT and CDR2 YYREEE (reference sequence). V lost 1 base to trimming and J lost 5 bases, with 9 bases between them. CDR3 size: 13 residues. The CDR3 loop is CASSLFEGTEAFF. Here the CDR3 DNA reads TGTGCCAGCAGCTTGTTCGAAGGGACTGAAGCTTTCTTT.

The chain carries TRBV11-2 and TRBJ1-3; D is undetermined. CDR3 length equals 13 residues. V lost 7 bases and J 0 bases, leaving 7 bases between the germline ends. Germline CDR1 reads SGHAT; CDR2 reads FQNNGV. In DNA form, the CDR3 reads TGTGCCAGCACCGTAGCCTCTGGAAACACCATATATTTT. As protein: CASTVASGNTIYF.

About this clone: This sample includes further DNA sequences coding for the same CDR3. The chain recombines TRBV5-4 with TRBJ2-3, with a possible D match to TRBD1 (6 bases). The CDR3 is made up of 15 amino acids. V lost 0 bases, J lost 3 bases, and 11 bases lay in between. The germline V gene encodes CDR1 SGHNT and CDR2 YYREEE (reference sequence). DNA for the CDR3: TGTGCCAGCAGCTTGGGAGGGGGTAGAACAGATACGCAGTATTTT. Its protein product is CASSLGGGRTDTQYF.

V and J are TRBV9 and TRBJ2-2, with 9 bases lining up with TRBD1. Germline values: CDR1 SGDLS, CDR2 YYNGEE. This CDR3 comprises 17 residues. The V segment lost 1 base and the J segment 0 bases; nucleotides outside the gene matches: 4. The CDR3 coding sequence is TGTGCCAGCAGCGTACGGGACAGGGACTCGAACACCGGGGAGCTGTTTTTT. Translation gives CASSVRDRDSNTGELFF.

The rearrangement joins TRBV10-3 to TRBJ1-1; D possibly corresponds to TRBD1 (6 bases). V was shortened by 10 bases and J by 3 bases, with 12 bases between the two germline ends. This CDR3 has 12 amino acids. Germline assignment: CDR1 ENHRY and CDR2 SYGVKD. The CDR3 reads CATGGAHTEAFF. The DNA of the CDR3 is TGTGCCACCGGGGGGGCACACACTGAAGCTTTCTTT.

The chain combines TRBV4-1 with TRBJ1-1; 8 nucleotides line up with TRBD1. J lost 4 bases, V lost 0 bases, and 4 bases had no gene match. The CDR3 totals 15 residues. In germline, CDR1 is MGHRA, CDR2 YSYEKL. CDR3 protein: CASSQDGGQATEAFF. CDR3 coding DNA: TGCGCCAGCAGCCAAGATGGGGGACAGGCCACTGAAGCTTTCTTT.

This sequence joins TRBV9 and TRBJ1-2, with D maybe TRBD1 (5 bases). The CDR3 has 16 residues. Germline V gene sequence: CDR1 SGDLS, CDR2 YYNGEE. V lost 2 bases, J lost 8 bases, and 22 bases lay in between. For the CDR3, the DNA is TGTGCCAGCAGCGTGGGACCCTCCCCGGAAAAGGGAGGCTACACCTTC. Its translation is CASSVGPSPEKGGYTF. Full variable domain (remainder filled in from reference TRBV9 and TRBJ1-2): DSGVTQTPKHLITATGQRVTLRCSPRSGDLSVYWYQQSLDQGLQFLIQYYNGEERAKGNILERFSAQQFPDLHSELNLSSLELGDSALYFCASSVGPSPEKGGYTFGSGTRLTVV.

This chain uses TRBV6-6 with TRBJ1-2, with 7 nucleotides matching TRBD1. The length of the CDR3 is 15 residues. Germline V gene data show CDR1 as MNHNY and CDR2 as SVGAGI (reference sequence). Losses at the gene ends were 6 bases for V and 2 bases for J; bases not matched to a gene: 9. CDR3 bases: TGTGCCAGCAGATACCCAGGGGGAAGCAACTATGGCTACACCTTC. It yields the protein CASRYPGGSNYGYTF.

Note on this clone: The junction differs from germline at one of its ends, possibly a read error. V is TRBV7-7 and J is TRBJ2-3, with 7 bases aligning to TRBD2. The CDR3 has 14 amino acids. Germline CDR1 SSHAT, CDR2 FNYEAQ (reference sequence). The CDR3 DNA sequence: TGTGCTAGCAGCTTAGCGGGCGTCGAGGATACGCAGTATTTT. Amino acid sequence: CASSLAGVEDTQYF.

The rearrangement links TRBV10-2 to TRBJ2-7, with 8 bases fitting TRBD2. Per germline, CDR1 WSHSY and CDR2 SAAADI. The V segment lost 0 bases and the J segment 0 bases; nucleotides outside the gene matches: 1. This CDR3 spans 15 amino acids. In DNA form, the CDR3 reads TGCGCCAGCAGTGAGTCGAGCGGGAGCTCCTACGAGCAGTACTTC. This translates into CASSESSGSSYEQYF.

This sequence joins TRBV5-1 and TRBJ1-2; no clear D. The CDR3 extends over 15 amino acids. Per germline, CDR1 SGHRS and CDR2 YFSETQ. Trimming took 4 bases from V and 0 from J, leaving 13 bases between them. CDR3 protein: CASSPYPEANYGYTF. The CDR3 DNA follows: TGCGCCAGCAGCCCGTACCCTGAGGCTAACTATGGCTACACCTTC.

V and J are TRBV11-3 and TRBJ2-2; TRBD2 aligns across 11 bases. The CDR3 is 16 residues long. V was clipped by 1 base and J by 5 bases; unmatched bases: 3. Per the germline V gene, CDR1 is SGHNT and CDR2 is YENEEA. The CDR3 spells CASSLGLAGMTGELFF. In DNA, the CDR3 is TGTGCCAGCAGCTTAGGACTAGCGGGAATGACCGGGGAGCTGTTTTTT.

The chain links TRBV19 to TRBJ2-7; D gene ambiguous. The CDR3 length is 13 residues. V was trimmed by 2 bases and J by 2 bases, leaving 7 bases between them. The germline V gene has CDR1 LNHDA and CDR2 SQIVND (reference sequence). The CDR3 loop reads CASSINYAYEQYF. The CDR3 nucleotides read TGTGCCAGTAGTATAAATTATGCCTACGAGCAGTACTTC. The full variable domain, in which reference TRBV19 and TRBJ2-7 provide the parts outside the CDR3, is DGGITQSPKYLFRKEGQNVTLSCEQNLNHDAMYWYRQDPGQGLRLIYYSQIVNDFQKGDIAEGYSVSREKKESFPLTVTSAQKNPTAFYLCASSINYAYEQYFGPGTRLTVT.

This clone was seen a handful of times. V gene TRBV14 combines with J gene TRBJ2-1, with 11 bases lining up with TRBD2. V was pared by 0 bases and J by 8 bases, with 6 bases of the junction left unmatched. The CDR3 has 16 amino acids. CDR1 and CDR2 (germline): SGHDN, FVKESK. CDR3 bases: TGTGCCAGCAGCCAAGATCTAGCGGGAGGAGTTTATGAGCAGTTCTTC. This codes for CASSQDLAGGVYEQFF.

The chain employs TRBV27 and TRBJ2-7, with D tentatively TRBD1 (6 bases). Germline CDR1 MNHEY, CDR2 SMNVEV (reference sequence). The CDR3 loop spans 15 amino acids. V dropped 2 bases and J dropped 2 bases, with 13 bases sitting between them. CDR3 bases: TGTGCCAGCAGTTTACTAGGACAGACCACCTACGAGCAGTACTTC. It encodes CASSLLGQTTYEQYF.

The V call is TRBV7-8, the J call TRBJ1-2; no firm D call. Trimming shortened V by 2 bases and J by 6 bases, and 16 bases separated the two germline ends. The CDR3 contains 15 residues. CDR1 is SGHVS and CDR2 is FQNEAQ in the germline V gene. The CDR3 loop reads CASSLRRAGVDGYTF. In DNA form, the CDR3 reads TGTGCCAGCAGCTTACGGAGGGCGGGCGTTGATGGCTACACCTTC.

The chain uses TRBV12-5 and TRBJ1-1; D remains unclear. Trimming pared 1 base from V and 1 base from J, leaving 7 bases between. The CDR3 consists of 14 residues. Germline V lookup: CDR1 LGHNT, CDR2 FRNRAP. Written as DNA, the CDR3 is TGTGCTAGTGGTTTGGCCCCGCGGAACACTGAAGCTTTCTTT. Translated: CASGLAPRNTEAFF.

V is TRBV7-3 and J is TRBJ1-1; weak D call: TRBD1 (5 bases). V gave up 2 bases and J gave up 2 bases, with 6 bases separating them. Germline CDR1 SGHTA, CDR2 FQGTGA. The CDR3 is made up of 13 amino acids. The CDR3 bases are TGTGCCAGCAGCTTAGACAGAAACACTGAAGCTTTCTTT. The encoded protein is CASSLDRNTEAFF.

The chain carries TRBV7-3 and TRBJ1-1; no definite D call. CDR1 and CDR2 (germline): SGHTA, FQGTGA. V lost 4 bases and J 5 bases, leaving 11 bases between the germline ends. The CDR3 extends over 13 amino acids. This chain's CDR3 is CASSSITGTEAFF. The CDR3 DNA sequence: TGTGCCAGCAGCTCAATAACCGGGACTGAAGCTTTCTTT.

The chain carries TRBV9 and TRBJ1-6; 8 bases agree with TRBD1. The CDR3 is made up of 15 amino acids. V lost 0 bases to trimming and J lost 7 bases; unmatched junction nucleotides: 3. Germline V gene lookup returns CDR1 SGDLS and CDR2 YYNGEE. The CDR3 protein is CASSVGRTGNSPLHF. The CDR3 coding sequence is TGTGCCAGCAGCGTAGGTCGGACAGGGAATTCACCCCTCCACTTT.

About this clone itself: The sample has other DNA sequences that encode this CDR3 too. The V call is TRBV6-5, the J call TRBJ2-1, with 10 bases that match TRBD2. The trim removed 11 bases at V and 3 bases at J, leaving 4 bases unmatched. CDR1 and CDR2 (germline): MNHEY, SVGAGI. The CDR3 runs 13 residues. CDR3 sequence: CASRTSGYNEQFF. CDR3 nucleotide sequence: TGTGCCTCACGGACTAGCGGCTACAATGAGCAGTTCTTC.

A remark on this clone: Other nucleotide sequences in the sample specify the same CDR3. This sequence joins TRBV5-6 and TRBJ1-2; D is unclear. The V gene lost 0 bases and the J gene lost 2 bases, with 5 bases spanning the gap. This CDR3 region has 13 residues. The germline gives CDR1 SGHDT, CDR2 YYEEEE. CDR3 nucleotides: TGTGCCAGCAGCTTGGGCCGGAACTATGGCTACACCTTC. Translating gives CASSLGRNYGYTF.

A single count supports this clone. The genes are TRBV7-9 and TRBJ1-5, with D possibly matching TRBD1 (5 bases). The V gene lost 5 bases and the J gene lost 6 bases, with 17 bases spanning the gap. The length of the CDR3 is 15 residues. Germline V gene sequence: CDR1 SEHNR, CDR2 FQNEAQ (reference sequence). The CDR3 DNA reads TGTGCCAGCAGCCCAGGGCCCTCAGAGGGTCAGCCCCAGCATTTT. Its translation is CASSPGPSEGQPQHF.

The chain links TRBV11-2 to TRBJ2-3; D is possibly TRBD2 (6 bases). This CDR3 has 14 amino acids. Germline V lookup: CDR1 SGHAT, CDR2 FQNNGV. Trimming stripped 6 bases from V and 0 bases from J, with 10 bases between. The CDR3 reads CASSPGLSTDTQYF. CDR3 DNA: TGTGCCAGCAGTCCGGGACTGAGCACAGATACGCAGTATTTT.

The genes are TRBV3-1 (or the pseudogene TRBV3-2) and TRBJ2-5; D is unresolved. The CDR3 covers 13 residues. Germline lookup yields CDR1 LGHDT and CDR2 YNNKEL (reference sequence). V was trimmed by 0 bases and J by 5 bases, leaving 7 bases between them. CDR3 residues: CASSQDWKETQYF. Written as DNA, the CDR3 is TGTGCCAGCAGCCAAGATTGGAAGGAGACCCAGTACTTC.